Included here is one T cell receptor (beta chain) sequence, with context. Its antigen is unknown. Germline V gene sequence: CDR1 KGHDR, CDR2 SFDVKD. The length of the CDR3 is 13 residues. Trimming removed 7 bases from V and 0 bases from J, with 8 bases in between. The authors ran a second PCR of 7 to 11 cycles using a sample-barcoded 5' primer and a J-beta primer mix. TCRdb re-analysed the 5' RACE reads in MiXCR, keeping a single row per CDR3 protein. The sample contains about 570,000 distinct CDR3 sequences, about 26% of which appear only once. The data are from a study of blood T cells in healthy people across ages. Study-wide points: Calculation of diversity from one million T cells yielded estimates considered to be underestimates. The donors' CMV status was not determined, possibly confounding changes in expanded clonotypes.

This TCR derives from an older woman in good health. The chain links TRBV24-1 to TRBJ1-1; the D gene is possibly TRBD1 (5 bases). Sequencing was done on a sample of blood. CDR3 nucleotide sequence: TGTGCCACCAGACGGGGGATGAACACTGAAGCTTTCTTT. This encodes CATRRGMNTEAFF.